Listed here is a single T cell receptor beta chain. Assay used: immunoSEQ multiplex PCR; TCRdb lists only in-frame clones, some missing. The data show around 690,000 clones, roughly 87% seen once. This entry belongs to a study of shared clonotypes between healthy human individuals. Trimming removed 1 base at V and 4 bases at J, with 18 bases between. The CDR3 loop spans 17 amino acids. Germline values: CDR1 LGHNA, CDR2 YSLEER. This clonotype was obtained from a man younger than 35 in good health. Some clones in this sample may be carry-over from other donors' samples. V and J are TRBV4-3 and TRBJ2-3, with a possible D match to TRBD2 (6 bases). Sequencing used memory CD8+ T cells from PBMCs. Subset reported: CD45RO+ cells pooled with CCR7-negative TemRA cells. Here the CDR3 DNA reads TGCGCCAGCAGCCAAGCTCCCACTAGGGAGGTTGCAGATACGCAGTATTTT. Its translation: CASSQAPTREVADTQYF.